This T cell receptor beta chain was recorded in a study of monozygotic twins with inflammatory bowel disease (dated by TCRdb to the late 2010s). Background on the whole study: In total, about 28 monozygotic twin pairs made up the full study: 19 Danish pairs, all IBD-discordant, plus nine German pairs, of which four were IBD-concordant and five were IBD-discordant. Each individual had, on average, about 151 000 unique TCRalpha sequences and 181 000 unique TCRbeta sequences available for analysis. Within discordant pairs, disease-associated traits were sought mainly by comparing IBD patients with their genetically identical healthy co-twins. Paper-wide results and their limitations: Because patients received different immunosuppressive treatments, the repertoires may have picked up extra background noise and variability between individuals. Compared with healthy twins, IBD patients shared fewer clonotypes with other individuals, and the difference was most pronounced in patients with signs of disease activity. The results gave no support for a single strong signal or clonotype linked to IBD. TCRbeta repertoire diversity, by inverse Simpson index, was decreased in IBD patients compared with their healthy co-twins. Repertoire similarity did not differ between concordant and discordant twins, which could be due to limited statistical power. The analysis was unable to tell different T cell subtypes apart.

From each donor, a roughly 2.3 ml peripheral blood sample was drawn into PAXgene tubes and stored at -80 degrees C. Without any T cell sorting, total RNA was extracted from whole blood using the PAXgene blood miRNA kit on an automated QIAcube. Peripheral blood from monozygotic twin pairs concordant or discordant for inflammatory bowel disease was subjected to deep TCRalpha and TCRbeta repertoire profiling with unique molecular barcoding. Smoking habits were recorded for all twin pairs, with individuals classified as current, former or never smokers. Libraries were built with 5' RACE. The input for every TCR library was 3500 ng of total RNA. cDNA was synthesized with SMARTScribe reverse transcriptase in eight separate reactions per sample. Unique molecular identifiers containing a 6-nucleotide sample barcode were introduced through template switching during cDNA synthesis. TCRalpha and TCRbeta cDNA was amplified by two nested PCRs of about 15 and 9 cycles, with bead purification after each PCR. Before amplification, the cDNA was treated with uracil DNA-glycosylase and purified using the QIAquick PCR purification kit. The second PCR added Illumina TruSeq-compatible adapters along with sample-specific barcodes. Library quality and concentration were checked on TapeStation and Qubit, and libraries were pooled at approximately 4.7 ng each. Sequencing of pooled libraries was carried out on an Illumina HiSeq2500 single-index Rapid Run using 2 x 100 bp reads and custom sequencing primers. Under the source paper's analysis protocol: PCR and sequencing errors were corrected by UMI-based consensus assembly using MiGEC version 1.2.6. MiXCR version 2.1.1 handled V(D)J alignment, clonotype assembly and CDR3 extraction. Gene usage, clonotype sharing and MAIT/NKT TCR abundance were normalised by analysing the top 1000, 10 000 and 20 000 clonotypes per sample. Diversity was computed as the inverse Simpson index with the vegan R package after downsampling to 27 000 UMIs. Statistical testing used paired Mann-Whitney U tests on the discordant twin pairs and applied Benjamini-Hochberg correction for multiple testing. Through TCRdb reprocessing, the reads give one entry per CDR3 protein sequence; DNA is omitted. TCRdb's processing, not the authors', yielded these V and J calls. The table for this sample shows fewer than 150,000 distinct CDR3 sequences. Of the sample, 2% to 3% falls within the top ten clones.

With respect to this clonotype: What this receptor recognizes is not known.

The germline V gene supplies CDR1 SGHTA and CDR2 FQGNSA. Taken from cysteine to phenylalanine, the CDR3 has 15 residues. The DNA is not on file. The chain was built from TRBV7-2 and TRBJ1-1. The TCR originated in a human donor with ulcerative colitis or Crohn's disease, or a healthy co-twin of an affected twin (not recorded which). The specimen was blood. The CDR3 protein sequence reads: CASSLSIGLRTEAFF.